Each of the 28 T cell receptor beta chains below was sequenced from the same sample in a study of blood T cell repertoires in COVID-19. TCRdb's copy holds only in-frame clones and misses some; the assay was immunoSEQ multiplex PCR. The sample has around 50,000 clones; approximately 90% are singletons. Material: peripheral blood. The receptors originated from a man aged 45 to 65 with active COVID-19.

The chain carries TRBV7-2 and TRBJ1-6, with D possibly matching TRBD1 (6 bases). Trimming pared 4 bases from V and 10 bases from J, leaving 14 bases between. This CDR3 is 14 amino acids long. Germline lookup yields CDR1 SGHTA and CDR2 FQGNSA. The CDR3 spells CASSSDSNGSPLHF. The CDR3, as DNA: TGTGCCAGCAGCTCGGACAGTAATGGATCACCCCTCCACTTT.

The J gene is TRBJ2-5, the V gene TRBV28; 11 bases match TRBD2. Germline V lookup: CDR1 MDHEN, CDR2 SYDVKM. V dropped 7 bases and J dropped 1; count of bases not matched to a gene: 8. CDR3 size: 16 residues. The CDR3: CASKLGGTSGQETQYF. CDR3 nucleotides: TGTGCCAGCAAGTTAGGCGGGACTAGCGGCCAAGAGACCCAGTACTTC.

The rearrangement uses TRBV28 and TRBJ1-1; D is undetermined. The length of the CDR3 is 15 residues. V was clipped by 3 bases and J by 4 bases, with 15 bases between them. CDR1 and CDR2 (germline): MDHEN, SYDVKM. CDR3 nucleotide sequence: TGTGCCAGCAGTTTCCTAGCCCAAGGTGTCACTGAAGCTTTCTTT. The encoded protein is CASSFLAQGVTEAFF.

This chain uses TRBV5-4 with TRBJ1-2; 8 positions match TRBD1. The V and J ends lost 4 bases and 3 bases, in that order; junction bases with no gene match: 2. CDR1 is SGHNT, CDR2 YYREEE, per germline (reference sequence). The CDR3 is made up of 13 amino acids. CDR3 residues: CASSLDRDYGYTF. Written as DNA, the CDR3 is TGTGCCAGCAGCCTGGACAGGGACTATGGCTACACCTTC. Supplemented by reference TRBV5-4 and TRBJ1-2, the full variable domain reads ETGVTQSPTHLIKTRGQQVTLRCSSQSGHNTVSWYQQALGQGPQFIFQYYREEENGRGNFPPRFSGLQFPNYSSELNVNALELDDSALYLCASSLDRDYGYTFGSGTRLTVV.

The chain is built from TRBV2 and TRBJ2-5; tentatively, D is TRBD2 (6 bases). The CDR3 consists of 13 residues. V lost 8 bases and J 5 bases, leaving 15 bases between the germline ends. CDR1 is SNHLY, CDR2 FYNNEI, per germline. CDR3 protein: CASGGGPRETQYF. As DNA, the CDR3 is TGTGCCAGCGGGGGAGGTCCGAGGGAGACCCAGTACTTC.

The V gene is TRBV3-1 (or the pseudogene TRBV3-2), the J gene TRBJ2-3, with D perhaps matching TRBD2 (7 bases). The germline V gene has CDR1 LGHDT and CDR2 YNNKEL (reference sequence). Trimming removed 6 bases from V and 2 bases from J, with 12 bases in between. The CDR3 has 14 amino acids. DNA of the CDR3: TGTGCCAGCAGGCGGGGGCCAACCACAGATACGCAGTATTTT. Its protein is CASRRGPTTDTQYF.

The chain couples TRBV5-6 to TRBJ2-7; D might be TRBD1 (6 bases). In germline, CDR1 is SGHDT, CDR2 YYEEEE. V was cut by 0 bases and J by 2 bases, with 12 bases left in between. The CDR3 covers 15 residues. In DNA form, the CDR3 reads TGTGCCAGCAGCTTGGCCCAGGGGAGCGCCTACGAGCAGTACTTC. Translating gives CASSLAQGSAYEQYF.

CDR3 nucleotide sequence: TGTGCCAGCTCACCCAGGGGACAGCGTTACAATGAGCAGTTCTTC. It yields the protein CASSPRGQRYNEQFF. The genes are TRBV18 and TRBJ2-1; the match to TRBD1 covers 7 bases. V trimming: 3 bases; J trimming: 4 bases; junction bases outside the gene matches: 6. Germline V gene lookup returns CDR1 KGHSH and CDR2 LQKENI. CDR3 size: 15 residues.

The rearrangement uses TRBV3-1 (or the pseudogene TRBV3-2) and TRBJ1-4, with D perhaps matching TRBD1 (5 bases). The V gene lost 4 bases and the J gene lost 1 base, with 7 bases spanning the gap. Germline V CDR1 and CDR2: LGHDT, YNNKEL (reference sequence). The CDR3 length is 14 residues. The CDR3 region is CASSRQLTNEKLFF. CDR3 DNA: TGTGCCAGCAGCCGACAGTTAACTAATGAAAAACTGTTTTTT.

There are a few counts of this clone. The chain is built from TRBV9 and TRBJ2-7; 9 bases match TRBD2. Germline V gene data show CDR1 as SGDLS and CDR2 as YYNGEE. The ends lost 0 bases at V and 4 bases at J; junction bases unmatched: 5. This CDR3 is built from 15 residues. This chain's CDR3 is CASSVAGTSNYEQYF. For the CDR3, the DNA is TGTGCCAGCAGCGTAGCCGGGACTAGCAATTACGAGCAGTACTTC.

The chain carries TRBV6-2 or TRBV6-3 and TRBJ2-5; 7 bases are a match to TRBD2. The germline gives CDR1 MNHEY, CDR2 SVGEGT. This CDR3 is built from 20 residues. V lost 5 bases, J lost 2 bases, and 23 bases stayed unmatched. CDR3 bases: TGTGCCAGCAGTCTCAGATGGACCCGTACTTTAGCGGGCGGGCAAGAGACCCAGTACTTC. As protein: CASSLRWTRTLAGGQETQYF.

In its sample, this clone was seen a few times. The chain recombines TRBV30 with TRBJ2-1; 7 bases align to TRBD2. The CDR3 has 14 residues. V lost 7 bases, J lost 2 bases, and 8 bases stayed unmatched. The germline V gene has CDR1 GTSNPN and CDR2 SVGIG (reference sequence). CDR3 coding DNA: TGTGCCTCTTATAGCGGGTTAGCCTACAATGAGCAGTTCTTC. Its translation is CASYSGLAYNEQFF.

The rearrangement links TRBV6-6 to TRBJ2-7, with a tentative D call TRBD1 (6 bases). Germline V gene sequence: CDR1 MNHNY, CDR2 SVGAGI (reference sequence). This CDR3 has 14 amino acids. Trimming left V 2 bases short and J 3 bases short, with 11 bases between. CDR3 region: CASSYSRDNYEQYF. The CDR3 coding sequence is TGTGCCAGCAGTTACAGTCGGGACAACTACGAGCAGTACTTC.

This clone was observed once. The chain couples TRBV19 to TRBJ2-5, with 7 bases identical to TRBD1. The CDR3 has 17 amino acids. V was clipped by 3 bases and J by 5 bases; unmatched bases: 15. CDR1 LNHDA and CDR2 SQIVND come from the germline V gene (reference sequence). The CDR3 is CASSMVRQGNRAETQYF. CDR3 DNA: TGTGCCAGTAGTATGGTACGACAGGGAAACCGAGCGGAGACCCAGTACTTC.

This clone was seen once. V usage is TRBV19 and J usage is TRBJ2-3; TRBD1 matches 7 bases. The CDR3 sequence is 15 residues long. Per the germline V gene, CDR1 is LNHDA and CDR2 is SQIVND (reference sequence). The trim removed 3 bases at V and 0 bases at J, leaving 3 bases unmatched. CDR3: CASSMTGMSTDTQYF. The CDR3, as DNA: TGTGCCAGTAGTATGACAGGGATGAGCACAGATACGCAGTATTTT. Using reference TRBV19 and TRBJ2-3 for the parts outside the CDR3, the full variable domain is DGGITQSPKYLFRKEGQNVTLSCEQNLNHDAMYWYRQDPGQGLRLIYYSQIVNDFQKGDIAEGYSVSREKKESFPLTVTSAQKNPTAFYLCASSMTGMSTDTQYFGPGTRLTVL.

V and J are TRBV5-1 and TRBJ2-3; 8 bases fit TRBD2. Germline CDR1 SGHRS, CDR2 YFSETQ. Trimming cost V 7 bases and J 5 bases; bases outside gene matches: 9. The CDR3 is made up of 14 amino acids. The CDR3, as DNA: TGCGCCAGCGCCCCAGCGGGAGATAGAGATACGCAGTATTTT. As protein: CASAPAGDRDTQYF.

This clone was detected only once. V gene TRBV13 combines with J gene TRBJ2-1, with D uncertain. CDR1 is PRHDT and CDR2 is FYEKMQ in the germline V gene (reference sequence). Trimming removed 0 bases at V and 5 bases at J, with 8 bases between. This CDR3 is 14 amino acids long. CDR3 DNA: TGTGCCAGCAGCTTAGGCCGGTTCGACAATGAGCAGTTCTTC. Translated, it gives CASSLGRFDNEQFF.

CDR3 loop: CASTSGREETQYF. Written as DNA, the CDR3 is TGTGCCAGTACTAGCGGGAGAGAAGAGACCCAGTACTTC. This chain uses TRBV2 with TRBJ2-5; TRBD2 matches at 11 bases. This CDR3 spans 13 amino acids. The J segment lost 3 bases and the V segment lost 9 bases, leaving 3 bases of the junction unmatched. Germline lookup yields CDR1 SNHLY and CDR2 FYNNEI.

The V call is TRBV24-1, the J call TRBJ2-1, with a tentative D call TRBD1 (6 bases). The ends were cut back, 1 base at V and 9 bases at J, with 18 bases in the middle. Germline lookup yields CDR1 KGHDR and CDR2 SFDVKD. The CDR3 loop spans 16 amino acids. CDR3 region: CATSDLSATGHPEQFF. Here the CDR3 DNA reads TGTGCCACCAGTGATTTAAGCGCGACAGGCCACCCTGAGCAGTTCTTC.

The chain uses TRBV9 and TRBJ2-5; possibly TRBD1 for D (5 bases). The CDR3 spans 11 residues. V lost 4 bases to trimming and J lost 5 bases, with 6 bases between them. Germline CDR1 reads SGDLS; CDR2 reads YYNGEE. For the CDR3, the DNA is TGTGCCAGCAGCCAGGGCGAGACCCAGTACTTC. Translation: CASSQGETQYF.

The chain couples TRBV7-3 to TRBJ2-7, with TRBD1 identical over 10 bases. V trimming: 5 bases; J trimming: 5 bases; junction bases outside the gene matches: 6. CDR1 and CDR2 (germline): SGHTA, FQGTGA. This CDR3 is built from 14 residues. In nucleotides, the CDR3 is TGTGCCAGCAGCCCTGGGACAGGGGACGACGAGCAGTACTTC. Its protein is CASSPGTGDDEQYF.

J is TRBJ1-5 and V is TRBV19; D may be TRBD1 (6 bases). Trimming removed 10 bases at V and 0 bases at J, with 22 bases between. The germline CDR1 and CDR2 sequences are LNHDA and SQIVND (reference sequence). The CDR3 is 17 residues long. The CDR3 protein is CATKGRGMGYSNQPQHF. The CDR3 DNA is TGTGCCACCAAGGGGAGGGGGATGGGTTATAGCAATCAGCCCCAGCATTTT.

This chain links TRBV19 with TRBJ2-2; tentative D call: TRBD2 (6 bases). Trimming shortened V by 5 bases and J by 2 bases, and 12 bases separated the two germline ends. Looked up from germline, CDR1 is LNHDA and CDR2 is SQIVND (reference sequence). CDR3 length: 15 residues. The DNA for the CDR3 is TGTGCCAGTAGTCCGCGGGACTTAAACACCGGGGAGCTGTTTTTT. Amino acid sequence: CASSPRDLNTGELFF.

The chain has TRBV19 and TRBJ1-4; 9 nucleotides align to TRBD1. V lost 5 bases and J lost 8; bases outside the gene matches: 6. There are 14 residues in the CDR3. Germline V lookup: CDR1 LNHDA, CDR2 SQIVND (reference sequence). CDR3: CASSVQGALEKLFF. The CDR3 coding sequence is TGTGCCAGTAGTGTACAGGGGGCTTTGGAAAAACTGTTTTTT.

The chain has TRBV20-1 and TRBJ1-6; D uncertain. CDR1 is DFQATT and CDR2 is SNEGSKA in the germline V gene (reference sequence). V was trimmed by 3 bases and J by 6 bases, leaving 9 bases between them. This CDR3 comprises 13 residues. The CDR3 region has the DNA TGCAGTGCTAGTAGAGGTAGTAATTCACCCCTCCACTTT. This sequence encodes CSASRGSNSPLHF.

The gene calls are TRBV11-2 and TRBJ1-2; 9 positions match TRBD1. J gave up 4 bases and V 5 bases, and 5 bases lay outside the gene matches. The germline CDR1 and CDR2 sequences are SGHAT and FQNNGV. The CDR3 covers 14 residues. CDR3 sequence (DNA): TGTGCCAGCAGCAGATACAGGGGGCCCTATGGCTACACCTTC. This codes for CASSRYRGPYGYTF.

The genes are TRBV18 and TRBJ2-1, with 13 bases fitting TRBD2. This CDR3 has 22 amino acids. Germline V CDR1 and CDR2: KGHSH, LQKENI. The J segment lost 6 bases and the V segment lost 4 bases, leaving 24 bases of the junction unmatched. CDR3 sequence: CASSLGTAGAGLAGVSGNEQFF. The CDR3 DNA reads TGTGCCAGCTCACTAGGGACAGCCGGAGCCGGACTAGCGGGAGTAAGCGGCAATGAGCAGTTCTTC.

About this clone itself: The same CDR3 arises from other DNA sequences in this sample as well. The rearrangement uses TRBV5-1 and TRBJ1-1; 9 bases agree with TRBD1. The J segment lost 1 base and the V segment lost 0 bases, leaving 1 base of the junction unmatched. Germline V CDR1 and CDR2: SGHRS, YFSETQ. The length of the CDR3 is 15 residues. The CDR3 DNA follows: TGCGCCAGCAGCTTGGGGACAGGGGAGAACACTGAAGCTTTCTTT. Translating gives CASSLGTGENTEAFF.